The entry that follows covers one TCR beta chain sequence. The CDR3 contains 15 residues. Unmatched junction bases numbered 4, after V lost 7 bases and J lost 1 base. In germline, CDR1 is LNHDA, CDR2 SQIVND (reference sequence). Profiled with immunoSEQ multiplex PCR; TCRdb holds only in-frame clones, not every one. The data contain under 35,000 clones, approximately 72% of them seen just once; the ten biggest clones take up about a third. The data are from a study of blood T cell repertoires in COVID-19. The sequence was obtained from a man older than 75 with acute or convalescent COVID-19. This sequence joins TRBV19 and TRBJ2-3, with 11 bases aligning to TRBD2. The source material was peripheral blood. The DNA for the CDR3 is TGTGCCAGTATGGGTAGCGGGGGGGGCACAGATACGCAGTATTTT. Amino acids: CASMGSGGGTDTQYF.